This T cell receptor gamma chain stems from a study of gamma-delta T cells after stem cell transplantation. Relative to its sample, this clone is medium-sized. The protein recorded in TCRdb matches a much larger clone and deviates from this DNA's translation at residue 7, suggesting a read error; the protein here is obtained by translating the DNA. Germline-derived CDR1 and CDR2 are GITISATS and ISYDGTV (reference sequence). CDR3 size: 15 residues. The ends lost 0 bases at V and 1 base at J; junction bases unmatched: 2. TCRdb ran CATT on the RT-PCR reads. This table holds over 350 gamma-chain clones, 4.3% found once.

This chain uses TRGV9 with TRGJP1. Sequences were obtained from gamma-delta T cells. The source is a human donor. It is not recorded whose cells these are; they may come from a transplant donor. DNA of the CDR3: TGTGCCTTGTGGGAGGTGGCTACCACTGGTTGGTTCAAGATATTT. This codes for CALWEVATTGWFKIF.